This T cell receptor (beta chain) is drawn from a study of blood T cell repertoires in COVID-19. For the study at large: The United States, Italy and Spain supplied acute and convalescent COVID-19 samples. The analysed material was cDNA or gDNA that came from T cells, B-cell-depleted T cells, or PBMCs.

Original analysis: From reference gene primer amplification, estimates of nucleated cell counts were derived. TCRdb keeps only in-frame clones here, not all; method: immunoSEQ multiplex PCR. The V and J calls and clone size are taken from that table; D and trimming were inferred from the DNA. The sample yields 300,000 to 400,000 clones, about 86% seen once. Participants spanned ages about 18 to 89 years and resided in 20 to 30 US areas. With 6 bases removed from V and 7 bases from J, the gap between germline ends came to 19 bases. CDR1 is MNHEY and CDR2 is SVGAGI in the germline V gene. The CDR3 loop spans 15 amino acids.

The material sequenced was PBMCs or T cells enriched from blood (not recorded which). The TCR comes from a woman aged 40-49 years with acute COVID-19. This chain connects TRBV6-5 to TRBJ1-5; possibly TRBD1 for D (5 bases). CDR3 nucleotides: TGTGCCAGCAGCCCCAGGGAACCCACTGTCCAGCCCCAGCATTTT. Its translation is CASSPREPTVQPQHF.